These T cell receptor beta chains were read from a single sample in a study of blood T cell repertoires in COVID-19. Clones were read by immunoSEQ multiplex PCR, and TCRdb kept only the in-frame ones, dropping some. The sample has over 120,000 clones, around 80% seen once. The material sequenced was peripheral blood. The receptors stem from a woman over 75 with active or convalescent COVID-19. The CDR3 runs from the conserved cysteine through the conserved F or W. The order of the fields is D gene, J gene, clone size, V gene, CDR3 DNA, CDR3 protein. A D gene is named only where the DNA matches it firmly. Clone size is not always given. Where it is, it says once, few, many or a class for expanded clones.

>NA|TRBJ1-3|NA|TRBV2
TGTGCCAGCAGTGCTGAGGGTATGTCTGGAAACACCATATATTTT
CASSAEGMSGNTIYF
>TRBD1|TRBJ1-6|NA|TRBV7-8
TGTGCCAGCAGCTTACCCTCGACAGGGGGATTCAATAATTCACCCCTCCACTTT
CASSLPSTGGFNNSPLHF
>TRBD1|TRBJ1-6|NA|TRBV2
TGTGCCAGCAGGGAGGGACAGGGGAATAATTCACCCCTCCACTTT
CASREGQGNNSPLHF
>TRBD1|TRBJ1-5|NA|TRBV7-8
TGTGCCAGCAGCGCAGGGGGACAGAGGAATCAGCCCCAGCATTTT
CASSAGGQRNQPQHF
>TRBD2|TRBJ2-2|NA|TRBV3-1/TRBV3-2
TGTGCCAGCAGCCATAGGGGACTAGCAATATCTGGGGAGCTGTTTTTT
CASSHRGLAISGELFF
>NA|TRBJ1-2|NA|TRBV28
TGTGCCAGCAGAGAGGACAGAAACTATGGCTACACCTTC
CASREDRNYGYTF
>TRBD1|TRBJ2-7|NA|TRBV27
TGTGCCAGCAGCCCCGGAGGGGGACAGGGTTCCCACGAGCAGTACTTC
CASSPGGGQGSHEQYF
>NA|TRBJ1-4|NA|TRBV30
TGTGCCTGGAGTGAGGGGATGCCTAATGAAAAACTGTTTTTT
CAWSEGMPNEKLFF
>NA|TRBJ2-3|NA|TRBV6-6
TGTGCCAGCGAGGCACATACGCAGTATTTT
CASEAHTQYF
>NA|TRBJ1-2|NA|TRBV11-2
TGTGCCAGCAGCTTTTATGATTCCGGGGTTGGCTACACCTTC
CASSFYDSGVGYTF
>NA|TRBJ2-3|NA|TRBV30
TGTGCCTGGAGTGTAACCACAGGGTGGACAGATACGCAGTATTTT
CAWSVTTGWTDTQYF
>TRBD1|TRBJ1-4|NA|TRBV19
TGTGCCAGTTCTTTCCATGGGACAGGGAATGAAAAACTGTTTTTT
CASSFHGTGNEKLFF
>NA|TRBJ2-7|NA|TRBV7-2
TGTGCCAGCAGTCCTCAGCCTAGCGTCAACTCCTACGAGCAGTACTTC
CASSPQPSVNSYEQYF
>NA|TRBJ1-2|NA|TRBV14
TGTGCCAGCAGCCCACGGGCCCAGGGGAGAGGCTACACCTTC
CASSPRAQGRGYTF
>NA|TRBJ1-1|NA|TRBV5-4
TGTGCCAGCAGTAAACCGAGAGAGAACACTGAAGCTTTCTTT
CASSKPRENTEAFF
>NA|TRBJ1-5|NA|TRBV2
TGTGCCAGCGGAGAACAGCCCCAGCATTTT
CASGEQPQHF
>NA|TRBJ1-2|NA|TRBV7-2
TGTGCCAGCAGCAGCGGTCGTGCGGACTATGGCTACACCTTC
CASSSGRADYGYTF
>NA|TRBJ2-1|NA|TRBV2
TGTGCCAGCAGTCCTGACAGTCGGAAGGTTGAGCAGTTCTTC
CASSPDSRKVEQFF
>NA|TRBJ2-7|once|TRBV5-1
TGCGCCAGCAGCTCCCGCCCGGACACCGACCTTTCCGAGCAGTACTTC
CASSSRPDTDLSEQYF
>TRBD2|TRBJ2-3|once|TRBV4-2
TGTGCCAGCAGCCCTGATGGTAGCGGGGGGGCTGGCACAGATACGCAGTATTTT
CASSPDGSGGAGTDTQYF
>TRBD2|TRBJ2-5|NA|TRBV7-3
TGTGCCAGCAGCTTAAGGGGCCCGGCGGGGGGCCGGGGGGAGACCCAGTACTTC
CASSLRGPAGGRGETQYF
>NA|TRBJ2-1|NA|TRBV6-5
TGTGCCAGCAGTCTGCGGGGCCTCTACAATGAGCAGTTCTTC
CASSLRGLYNEQFF
>TRBD2|TRBJ2-3|NA|TRBV19
TGTGCCAGTAGTGCAATAGCGGGGGGGCCGGCAAATACGCAGTATTTT
CASSAIAGGPANTQYF
>TRBD1|TRBJ1-2|NA|TRBV7-9
TGTGCCAGCAGCACCCTGACAGGGCAGAACTATGGCTACACCTTC
CASSTLTGQNYGYTF
>NA|TRBJ2-1|few|TRBV5-8
TGTGCCAGCAGCTCAGGGACTCCCACCCGCGAGCAGTTCTTC
CASSSGTPTREQFF
>NA|TRBJ2-1|NA|TRBV12-5
TGTGCTAGTGGTTTGGTGTTGGGGGGGGCTACCTACAATGAGCAGTTCTTC
CASGLVLGGATYNEQFF
>TRBD1|TRBJ1-1|few|TRBV7-9
TGTGCCAGCCGACGACCAGACAGGGGGACTGAAGCTTTCTTT
CASRRPDRGTEAFF
>TRBD2|TRBJ2-3|few|TRBV7-3
TGTGCCAGCAGCCCCCGTGGTAGCGGGGGCCGAGATACGCAGTATTTT
CASSPRGSGGRDTQYF
>NA|TRBJ2-1|NA|TRBV3-1/TRBV3-2
TGTGCCAGCAGCCAAGACTCCCCCTCCTACAATGAGCAGTTCTTC
CASSQDSPSYNEQFF
>NA|TRBJ2-1|NA|TRBV15
TGTGCCACCAGCGGTGGGAGTAGCGGCCACAATGAGCAGTTCTTC
CATSGGSSGHNEQFF
>NA|TRBJ1-2|NA|TRBV28
TGTGCCAGCAGTTCAGGACAGTTTCTCGGCTACACCTTC
CASSSGQFLGYTF
>NA|TRBJ2-1|NA|TRBV6-1
TGTGCCAGCAGTGAAGCGTGGGGGGTGGGACTTTACAATGAGCAGTTCTTC
CASSEAWGVGLYNEQFF
>TRBD1|TRBJ1-2|NA|TRBV29-1
TGCAGCGTTTTGAATCTGGGACAGGGAGAGGGCTACACCTTC
CSVLNLGQGEGYTF
>TRBD1|TRBJ1-2|NA|TRBV5-3
TGTGCCTACGGAGGAGAGGGGGCATCTCTGACGCGGGGCTACACCTTC
CAYGGEGASLTRGYTF
>NA|TRBJ1-3|NA|TRBV2
TGTGCCAGCATGGGGGGAAGAAGCTCTGGAAACACCATATATTTT
CASMGGRSSGNTIYF
>TRBD2|TRBJ2-5|NA|TRBV5-4
TGTGCCAGCAGCTCTCCTGCGGGGGGGTTCCAAGAGACCCAGTACTTC
CASSSPAGGFQETQYF
>NA|TRBJ2-6|NA|TRBV28
TGTGCCAGCAGTCCCGATAGCTCTGGGGCCAACGTCCTGACTTTC
CASSPDSSGANVLTF
>TRBD1|TRBJ1-2|NA|TRBV6-1
TGTGCCAGCAGTGACCGGGACAGGGTCTCGGGCTACACCTTC
CASSDRDRVSGYTF
>NA|TRBJ2-5|NA|TRBV15
TGTGCCACCAGCAGGGGCCAGCAACAAGAGACCCAGTACTTC
CATSRGQQQETQYF
>TRBD2|TRBJ2-7|NA|TRBV4-3
TGCGCCAGCGCCGCCGGGACTAGCGGGGGGAACGAGCAGTACTTC
CASAAGTSGGNEQYF
>NA|TRBJ2-7|few|TRBV28
TGTGCCAGCAGTCGGACAATTCTCGGGTACGAGCAGTACTTC
CASSRTILGYEQYF